A selection of T cell receptor beta chains follows, all from one sample in a study of CD8+ T cells in alopecia areata. Assay used: immunoSEQ multiplex PCR; TCRdb lists only in-frame clones, some missing. The table shows about 250,000 clones, with 60% occurring only once. The sequencing here drew on CD4+ T cells sorted from blood, taken between weeks 51 and 54, from a patient treated with tofacitinib. These TCRs come from a human donor with alopecia areata. The CDR3 runs from the conserved cysteine through the conserved F or W. D genes are given only for firm matches. The listing skips clone size in some rows; elsewhere it reads once, few, many or a size class.

>TRBJ1-2|-|TRBV9|-
TGTGCCAGCAGCAGACCCGAAACCCATGGCTACACCTTC
CASSRPETHGYTF
>TRBJ1-2|-|TRBV20-1|few
TGCAGTGCGAACTATGGCTACACCTTC
CSANYGYTF
>TRBJ1-6|-|TRBV6-6|few
TGTGCCAGCAGGGAGGGGGAATTCTATAATTCACCCCTCCACTTT
CASREGEFYNSPLHF
>TRBJ2-2|-|TRBV15|-
TGTGCCACCAGCAAACTGCGCACCGGGGAGCTGTTTTTT
CATSKLRTGELFF
>TRBJ2-6|-|TRBV30|-
TGTGCCTGGAGTAAGAGGTCCGCTGGGGCCAACGTCCTGACTTTC
CAWSKRSAGANVLTF
>TRBJ2-3|-|TRBV10-3|-
TGTGCCATCAGCAAAGCTAGCACAGATACGCAGTATTTT
CAISKASTDTQYF
>TRBJ1-1|-|TRBV30|-
TGTGCCTGGAGAACGAACACTGAAGCTTTCTTT
CAWRTNTEAFF
>TRBJ1-6|TRBD1|TRBV30|few
TGTGCCTGGAGTGTGGACAGGGTGAATTCACCCCTCCACTTT
CAWSVDRVNSPLHF
>TRBJ2-3|-|TRBV30|-
TGTGCCTGGAGTGTACCTGGACCGGCCACAGATACGCAGTATTTT
CAWSVPGPATDTQYF
>TRBJ2-1|-|TRBV6-5|-
TGTGCCATCAGTGTTCAGGGGGGGAACAATGAGCAGTTCTTC
CAISVQGGNNEQFF
>TRBJ1-2|-|TRBV29-1|-
TGCAGCGTTAGAGGGGATGGCTACACCTTC
CSVRGDGYTF
>TRBJ1-1|-|TRBV29-1|once
TGCAGCGTTGTGCGGGTGCTAGGGGCCTTGAACACTGAAGCTTTCTTT
CSVVRVLGALNTEAFF
>TRBJ2-5|-|TRBV2|-
TGTGCCAGCAGTGAAGGGGAACAGCAAGAGACCCAGTACTTC
CASSEGEQQETQYF
>TRBJ1-2|-|TRBV6-1|-
TGTGCCAGCAGTGAAGTACACTATGGCTACACCTTC
CASSEVHYGYTF
>TRBJ2-7|-|TRBV5-4|-
TGTGCCAGCAGCTGGGGTAGTCGCGGGACGGTGATCTACGAGCAGTACTTC
CASSWGSRGTVIYEQYF
>TRBJ2-3|TRBD1|TRBV5-1|-
TGCGCCAGCAGCTTCACGCAGGGGGCTACGCAGTATTTT
CASSFTQGATQYF
>TRBJ2-6|-|TRBV5-6|-
TGTGCCAGCAGCTTAGCCGGGGCCAACGTCCTGACTTTC
CASSLAGANVLTF
>TRBJ2-6|TRBD1|TRBV5-6|-
TGTGCCAGCAGCCGAGCACAGGGGCGCGGGGCCAACGTCCTGACTTTC
CASSRAQGRGANVLTF
>TRBJ2-3|-|TRBV7-9|few
TGTGCCAGCAGCTTAGGGGGAGCCATGGGCACAGATACGCAGTATTTT
CASSLGGAMGTDTQYF
>TRBJ2-5|-|TRBV6-5|once
TGTGCCAGCAGTTACTTCAGTGGGCAAGAGACCCAGTACTTC
CASSYFSGQETQYF
>TRBJ2-5|-|TRBV30|-
TGTGCCTGGGGCCTGAGGAGGAAAGAGCGGGAGACCCAGTACTTC
CAWGLRRKERETQYF
>TRBJ1-3|-|TRBV10-3|few
TGTGCCATCAGCGAAACCGATCAGGCGACCAATGGAAACACCATATATTTT
CAISETDQATNGNTIYF
>TRBJ2-7|TRBD1|TRBV29-1|once
TGCAGCGTCGGGGACAGGGCCAACGAGCAGTACTTC
CSVGDRANEQYF
>TRBJ2-7|-|TRBV5-6|-
TGTGCCAGCAGCTTGTATACCAGGGAGTCCGAGCAGTACTTC
CASSLYTRESEQYF
>TRBJ2-5|-|TRBV5-1|few
TGCGCCAGCAGCTTGATGGGGAGTCTCCAGTACTTC
CASSLMGSLQYF
>TRBJ1-1|-|TRBV30|few
TGTGCCTGGCACAAGGGAGGGGCGGTCCCCGTAAACACTGAAGCTTTCTTT
CAWHKGGAVPVNTEAFF
>TRBJ2-7|-|TRBV12-5|-
TGTGCTAGTGGTTTGTGGTCTGGGGGCTACGAGCAGTACTTC
CASGLWSGGYEQYF
>TRBJ2-2|-|TRBV27|few
TGTGCCAGCAGTTCCTACAGGACAACCGGGGAGCTGTTTTTT
CASSSYRTTGELFF
>TRBJ2-5|-|TRBV9|-
TGTGCCAGCAGCGTAGGTGGGGGGCCAGGAGAGACCCAGTACTTC
CASSVGGGPGETQYF
>TRBJ1-1|TRBD1|TRBV4-1|once
TGCGCCAGCGGAAGGGGGCAAGGGGTTAACACTGAAGCTTTCTTT
CASGRGQGVNTEAFF
>TRBJ2-2|TRBD1|TRBV27|-
TGTGCCAGCAGCCGCTTCGGGACAGGGGACACCGGGGAGCTGTTTTTT
CASSRFGTGDTGELFF
>TRBJ1-2|-|TRBV25-1|-
TGTGCCAGCAGTGAACAGGGAGTGGTTAACGGCTACACCTTC
CASSEQGVVNGYTF
>TRBJ1-1|-|TRBV29-1|-
TGCAGCGGGGGACCATTGAACACTGAAGCTTTCTTT
CSGGPLNTEAFF
>TRBJ1-2|-|TRBV29-1|-
TGCAGCGTTGAGAAGGGTAGCTATGGCTACACCTTC
CSVEKGSYGYTF
>TRBJ1-1|-|TRBV7-8|few
TGTGCCAGCAGCTTAGCTGTCGGGAGGAACACTGAAGCTTTCTTT
CASSLAVGRNTEAFF
>TRBJ2-7|TRBD1|TRBV6-1|-
TGTGCCAGCAGGCTGCCAGGAGACAGGGGTAACGAGCAGTACTTC
CASRLPGDRGNEQYF
>TRBJ2-7|-|TRBV30|-
TGTGCCTGGAGGCGGACACCCCGAAATACCTACGAGCAGTACTTC
CAWRRTPRNTYEQYF
>TRBJ1-1|-|TRBV29-1|few
TGCAGCGTCGCCCAGTATTCTGAAGCTTTCTTT
CSVAQYSEAFF
>TRBJ1-6|-|TRBV27|-
TGTGCCAGCAGTTTATCCCCCTATTCACCCCTCCACTTT
CASSLSPYSPLHF
>TRBJ1-1|-|TRBV7-8|few
TGTGCCAGCAGCTTAGCCCGTTGGGAGGCCACTGAAGCTTTCTTT
CASSLARWEATEAFF
>TRBJ2-1|-|TRBV27|few
TGTGCCAGCGTCCTCCGGGGGGCACACTCCTACAATGAGCAGTTCTTC
CASVLRGAHSYNEQFF
>TRBJ2-6|-|TRBV29-1|-
TGCAGCGTCCACGGGGAGGCCAACGTCCTGACTTTC
CSVHGEANVLTF
>TRBJ1-6|-|TRBV7-3|-
TGTGCCAGCAGCTTAATTGTCGACAGCTCCTATAATTCACCCCTCCACTTT
CASSLIVDSSYNSPLHF
>TRBJ2-2|TRBD1|TRBV30|-
TGTGCCTGGAGTGTAATCAGGGGGAGAGGGGAGCTGTTTTTT
CAWSVIRGRGELFF
>TRBJ2-7|-|TRBV29-1|-
TGCAGCGTTGGACAGGATAACTACGAGCAGTACTTC
CSVGQDNYEQYF
>TRBJ1-2|-|TRBV29-1|few
TGCAGCGTCTTCCAGGGGACAACTTTTGGCTACACCTTC
CSVFQGTTFGYTF
>TRBJ1-1|-|TRBV2|-
TGTGCCAGCAGTCGGGACATTAGGACTGAAGCTTTCTTT
CASSRDIRTEAFF
>TRBJ1-3|-|TRBV30|-
TGTGCCTGGAGACAATCTGGAAACACCATATATTTT
CAWRQSGNTIYF